The TCR beta chain described here comes from a study of cytomegalovirus exposure and HLA in healthy donors. This CDR3 comprises 16 residues. The germline V gene has CDR1 KGHSH and CDR2 LQKENI. The V gene end was trimmed by 4 bases and the J gene end by 1 base; junction bases not matched to a gene: 8. Libraries were prepared by immunoSEQ multiplex PCR; TCRdb keeps only in-frame clonotypes and omits some of them. The table shows 70,000 to 75,000 clones, with around 93% occurring only once. What was sequenced was PBMCs. The source is a woman between 18 and 29 years old in good health and CMV-seronegative. V usage is TRBV18 and J usage is TRBJ1-1; TRBD1 matches 8 bases. CDR3 sequence (DNA): TGTGCCAGCTCACACCGGAGACAGGGGAGGAACACTGAAGCTTTCTTT. Protein: CASSHRRQGRNTEAFF.